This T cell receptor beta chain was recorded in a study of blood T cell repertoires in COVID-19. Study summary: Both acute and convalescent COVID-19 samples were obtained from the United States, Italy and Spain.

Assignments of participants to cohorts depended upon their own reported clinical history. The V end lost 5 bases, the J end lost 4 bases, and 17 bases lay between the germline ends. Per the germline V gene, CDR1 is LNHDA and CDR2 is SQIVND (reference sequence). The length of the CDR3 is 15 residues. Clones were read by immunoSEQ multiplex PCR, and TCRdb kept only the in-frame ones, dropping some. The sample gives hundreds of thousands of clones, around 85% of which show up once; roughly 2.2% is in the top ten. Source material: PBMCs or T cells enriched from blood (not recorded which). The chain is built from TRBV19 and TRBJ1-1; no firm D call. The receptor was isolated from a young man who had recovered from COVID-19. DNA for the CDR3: TGTGCCAGTAGTCCGGGAGTGGGGTTAGGCACTGAAGCTTTCTTT. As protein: CASSPGVGLGTEAFF. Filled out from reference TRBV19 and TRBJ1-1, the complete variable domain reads DGGITQSPKYLFRKEGQNVTLSCEQNLNHDAMYWYRQDPGQGLRLIYYSQIVNDFQKGDIAEGYSVSREKKESFPLTVTSAQKNPTAFYLCASSPGVGLGTEAFFGQGTRLTVV.